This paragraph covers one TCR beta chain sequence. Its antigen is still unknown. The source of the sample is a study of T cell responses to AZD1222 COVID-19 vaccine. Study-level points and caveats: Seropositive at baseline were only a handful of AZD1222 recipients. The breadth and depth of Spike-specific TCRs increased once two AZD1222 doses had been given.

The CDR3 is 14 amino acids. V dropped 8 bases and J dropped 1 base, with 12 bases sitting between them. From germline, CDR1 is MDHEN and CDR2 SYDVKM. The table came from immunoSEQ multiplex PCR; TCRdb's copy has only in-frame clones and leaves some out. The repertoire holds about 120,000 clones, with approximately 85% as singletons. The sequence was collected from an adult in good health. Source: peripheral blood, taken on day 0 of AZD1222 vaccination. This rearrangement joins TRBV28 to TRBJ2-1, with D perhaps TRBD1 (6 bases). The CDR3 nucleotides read TGTGCCAGCGGTCTACAGGGTTCCTACAATGAGCAGTTCTTC. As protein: CASGLQGSYNEQFF.